This TCR beta chain was sequenced during a study of cytotoxic CD8 clonotypes in ibrutinib-treated CLL. The assay was immunoSEQ multiplex PCR, and TCRdb's table has in-frame clones only and misses some. Of tens of thousands of clones listed, about 80% are singletons. The CDR3 sequence is 13 residues long. CDR1 and CDR2 from the germline V gene are MNHNY and SVGAGI (reference sequence). The V and J ends lost 2 bases and 8 bases respectively, with 11 bases between them. This receptor was taken from a human donor with chronic lymphocytic leukemia. The V call is TRBV6-6, the J call TRBJ2-3, with D uncertain. The sequenced sample was PBMCs, obtained after 36 months of ibrutinib treatment. CDR3 nucleotides: TGTGCCAGCAGTTACGCGACCGGGTTTACGCAGTATTTT. Translating gives CASSYATGFTQYF.